This T cell receptor beta chain stems from a study of T cell changes during pregnancy in multiple sclerosis. The CDR3 runs 13 residues. Unmatched junction bases numbered 5, after V lost 4 bases and J lost 6 bases. CDR1 and CDR2 (germline): SGHDT, YYEEEE. The protocol was immunoSEQ multiplex PCR, while the TCRdb copy is restricted to in-frame clones and leaves out a portion. This sample has some 22,000 clones, with more than 85% found just once. The sample in question was CD8+ T cells from peripheral blood mononuclear cells, obtained after pregnancy. The chain is built from TRBV5-6 and TRBJ1-1; TRBD1 matches 8 bases. The TCR was taken from a female donor with multiple sclerosis, enrolled in a pregnancy study. CDR3 in DNA: TGTGCCAGCAGCCAGGACAGGGACCCTGAAGCTTTCTTT. Translated: CASSQDRDPEAFF.